The 9 T cell receptor beta chains listed next were all sequenced from one sample in a study of long-term antiretroviral therapy in people with HIV. Investigators performed immunoSEQ version v3.0 at survey level. The assay was immunoSEQ multiplex PCR, and TCRdb's table has in-frame clones only and misses some. The data show under 30,000 clones, roughly 87% seen once. This specimen consisted of unsorted PBMCs, obtained 1.1 years before starting antiretroviral therapy. These receptors all come from a woman aged 30 to 39 with HIV.

This clone was observed a single time. The chain uses TRBV6-5 and TRBJ2-7; 8 bases map to TRBD1. This CDR3 comprises 14 residues. The junction had 2 bases not matched to a gene; V was cut back by 2 bases and J by 2 bases. Germline CDR1 reads MNHEY; CDR2 reads SVGAGI. The CDR3: CASSYDRGAYEQYF. For the CDR3, the DNA is TGTGCCAGCAGTTACGACAGGGGTGCCTACGAGCAGTACTTC.

This rearrangement joins TRBV6-5 to TRBJ2-3, with 8 nucleotides matching TRBD1. Germline V gene lookup returns CDR1 MNHEY and CDR2 SVGAGI. V was clipped by 5 bases and J by 2 bases; unmatched bases: 3. The CDR3 totals 14 residues. CDR3 sequence: CASSRQGNTDTQYF. CDR3 sequence (DNA): TGTGCCAGCAGTCGACAGGGGAACACAGATACGCAGTATTTT.

This rearrangement joins TRBV19 to TRBJ2-2; 8 nucleotides line up with TRBD1. CDR3 length: 17 amino acids. CDR1 and CDR2 from the germline V gene are LNHDA and SQIVND (reference sequence). With 5 bases clipped from V and 0 bases from J, the junction kept 8 bases outside the gene matches. CDR3 sequence: CASSANGRGPNTGELFF. The CDR3 DNA sequence: TGTGCCAGTAGTGCAAACGGCAGGGGGCCGAACACCGGGGAGCTGTTTTTT.

The chain recombines TRBV29-1 with TRBJ2-2; D is perhaps TRBD1 or TRBD2 (5 bases each). CDR3 length: 14 residues. The germline gives CDR1 SQVTM, CDR2 ANQGSEA. V lost 5 bases, J lost 4 bases, and 14 bases lay in between. In DNA form, the CDR3 reads TGCAGCGTTACCCGCAGGGAGTCCACCGGGGAGCTGTTTTTT. Translation: CSVTRRESTGELFF.

V usage is TRBV19 and J usage is TRBJ2-2; either TRBD1 or TRBD2 may supply D (6 bases each). This CDR3 spans 16 amino acids. The germline V and J ends were trimmed by 11 bases and 6 bases, with 25 bases remaining between them. Germline CDR1 LNHDA, CDR2 SQIVND (reference sequence). For the CDR3, the DNA is TGTGCCGCAAAAACCGGGGGACAACCCCGGGCCGGGGAGCTGTTTTTT. Protein product: CAAKTGGQPRAGELFF.

The gene calls are TRBV15 and TRBJ1-5; D unresolved. Germline loops: CDR1 LNHNV, CDR2 YYDKDF (reference sequence). The CDR3 is 15 residues long. V was trimmed by 1 base and J by 7 bases, leaving 14 bases between them. CDR3 sequence reads: CATSRAGSEGQPQHF. The CDR3 nucleotides read TGTGCCACCAGCAGAGCTGGGTCCGAGGGCCAGCCCCAGCATTTT.

The chain couples TRBV2 to TRBJ1-1; the match to TRBD1 covers 8 bases. Germline CDR1 SNHLY, CDR2 FYNNEI. The CDR3 is 12 residues long. Trimming removed 6 bases from V and 7 bases from J; junction bases left unmatched: 4. In DNA form, the CDR3 reads TGTGCCAGCAGGATACAGGGGGTTGAAGCTTTCTTT. Its protein product is CASRIQGVEAFF.

The V and J genes are TRBV2 and TRBJ1-6; 7 bases map to TRBD1. V lost 7 bases and J lost 9; bases outside the gene matches: 12. CDR1 and CDR2 (germline): SNHLY, FYNNEI. The CDR3 has 15 amino acids. CDR3 loop: CASTPLTGKGSPLHF. In nucleotides, the CDR3 is TGTGCCAGCACTCCGTTGACAGGGAAAGGTTCACCCCTCCACTTT.

V and J are TRBV14 and TRBJ2-5, with TRBD1 matching over 12 bases. CDR1 and CDR2 (germline): SGHDN, FVKESK. V was clipped by 4 bases and J by 4 bases; unmatched bases: 4. The CDR3 consists of 15 residues. The DNA of the CDR3 is TGTGCCAGCAGCCGAGGGACAGGGGGCGGAGAGACCCAGTACTTC. This gives the protein CASSRGTGGGETQYF.